The 23 T cell receptor beta chains listed next were all sequenced from one sample in a study of T cells after yellow fever vaccination. A single record per CDR3 protein comes from TCRdb applying MiXCR to the 5' RACE reads. The sample has around 310,000 distinct CDR3 sequences, 4% seen once. The sequencing used PBMCs, collected 5 days after the yellow fever booster vaccination. The receptors derive from a man younger than 35 who received the YFV17D yellow fever vaccine.

This clonotype was counted a few times. V and J are TRBV4-1 and TRBJ1-1; no clear D. This CDR3 has 13 residues. Looked up from germline, CDR1 is MGHRA and CDR2 is YSYEKL. V dropped 4 bases and J dropped 14 bases, with 20 bases sitting between them. CDR3 in amino acids: CASSLTPAVGRFF. The DNA of the CDR3 is TGCGCCAGCAGCCTTACCCCCGCCGTTGGTCGCTTCTTT.

The chain employs TRBV18 and TRBJ1-2; 8 bases agree with TRBD1. Trimming took 3 bases from V and 4 from J; bases not matched to a gene: 7. Germline V gives CDR1 KGHSH, CDR2 LQKENI. CDR3 length: 15 amino acids. CDR3 residues: CASSPTGAYSYGYTF. CDR3 DNA: TGTGCCAGCTCACCGACAGGGGCCTATAGCTATGGCTACACCTTC.

This sequence joins TRBV4-3 and TRBJ1-6; possibly TRBD1 for D (6 bases). Per the germline V gene, CDR1 is LGHNA and CDR2 is YSLEER. V was shortened by 1 base and J by 6 bases, with 13 bases between the two germline ends. The length of the CDR3 is 16 residues. The CDR3 region is CASSQVPRGFNSPLHF. DNA of the CDR3: TGCGCCAGCAGCCAAGTCCCAAGGGGGTTTAATTCACCCCTCCACTTT.

This clonotype came up many times. The chain carries TRBV5-1 and TRBJ2-5; the D gene is possibly TRBD2 (7 bases). V lost 4 bases to trimming and J lost 5 bases, with 18 bases between them. CDR1 and CDR2 from the germline V gene are SGHRS and YFSETQ. The CDR3 has 15 amino acids. CDR3 sequence: CASSPGAGDWETQYF. The CDR3 DNA reads as TGCGCCAGCAGCCCGGGGGCGGGGGACTGGGAGACCCAGTACTTC.

The sample holds a few counts of this clonotype. The chain links TRBV20-1 to TRBJ1-2; unclear D gene. From germline, CDR1 is DFQATT and CDR2 SNEGSKA (reference sequence). The CDR3 is 12 residues long. The CDR3 DNA follows: TGCAGGCCACAAAGCACCGGTAGTGGCTACACCTTC. Translation gives CRPQSTGSGYTF.

In its sample, this clonotype was seen a few times. CDR3 bases: TGTGCCAGCAGCCCAGGGGCCGGGGGCACCTACAATGAGCAGTTCTTC. Translated: CASSPGAGGTYNEQFF. V is TRBV11-3 and J is TRBJ2-1; D possibly matches TRBD1 or TRBD2 (6 bases each). The ends were cut back, 5 bases at V and 2 bases at J, with 16 bases in the middle. Germline V gene data show CDR1 as SGHNT and CDR2 as YENEEA. The CDR3 sequence is 16 residues long.

This clonotype was seen only a few times. This chain links TRBV20-1 with TRBJ1-1; 7 bases fit TRBD1. The junction had 6 bases not matched to a gene; V was cut back by 5 bases and J by 0 bases. This CDR3 is built from 14 residues. Germline V gene data show CDR1 as DFQATT and CDR2 as SNEGSKA (reference sequence). CDR3 region: CSAWDSLMNTEAFF. The CDR3 DNA follows: TGCAGTGCTTGGGACAGCCTGATGAACACTGAAGCTTTCTTT.

Ten or more counts support this clonotype. V usage is TRBV7-2 and J usage is TRBJ2-4; weak D call: TRBD2 (6 bases). The CDR3 has 16 residues. The V end was cut by 4 bases, the J end by 1 base, with 14 bases between. Germline CDR1 SGHTA, CDR2 FQGNSA. CDR3 DNA: TGTGCCAGCAGCTCCTTTCCTCGGGGGGCCAAAAACATTCAGTACTTC. The encoded protein is CASSSFPRGAKNIQYF.

This clonotype was seen a few times. The V gene is TRBV7-2, the J gene TRBJ1-6, with D hard to call. V was trimmed by 1 base and J by 5 bases, leaving 9 bases between them. This CDR3 spans 15 amino acids. In germline, CDR1 is SGHTA, CDR2 FQGNSA. CDR3 loop: CASSLGGVNNSPLHF. The DNA for the CDR3 is TGTGCCAGCAGCTTAGGGGGTGTAAATAATTCACCCCTCCACTTT.

The chain employs TRBV27 and TRBJ1-6; 7 bases match TRBD1. V trimming: 1 base; J trimming: 9 bases; junction bases outside the gene matches: 6. Germline assignment: CDR1 MNHEY and CDR2 SMNVEV (reference sequence). The CDR3 runs 15 residues. The CDR3 sequence is CASSLWGQTLSPLHF. As DNA, the CDR3 is TGTGCCAGCAGTTTATGGGGACAGACCCTTTCACCCCTCCACTTT.

This CDR3 is CASSLRSGLSTDTQYF. The DNA for the CDR3 is TGTGCCAGCAGCTTAAGGTCGGGACTGAGCACAGATACGCAGTATTTT. The genes are TRBV7-6 and TRBJ2-3, with a weak D call TRBD2 (6 bases). The germline V gene encodes CDR1 SGHVS and CDR2 FNYEAQ. V was clipped by 2 bases and J by 0 bases, with 12 bases between them. This CDR3 is built from 16 residues.

There are a few counts of this clonotype. This chain connects TRBV12-3 or TRBV12-4 to TRBJ2-7; a possible D gene is TRBD2 (7 bases). CDR3 length: 15 residues. V lost 6 bases and J 4 bases, leaving 19 bases between the germline ends. The CDR3 DNA follows: TGTGCCAGCAGCCGAGGGGGGGGAGGGAAGTACGAGCAGTACTTC. Translating gives CASSRGGGGKYEQYF.

This clonotype was seen repeatedly, ten times or more. The chain has TRBV28 and TRBJ2-7, with D unresolved. This CDR3 has 13 amino acids. V was clipped by 8 bases and J by 2 bases, with 13 bases between them. The germline gives CDR1 MDHEN, CDR2 SYDVKM. The CDR3 reads CASFLGGAYEQYF. In nucleotides, the CDR3 is TGTGCCAGCTTTCTAGGCGGAGCCTACGAGCAGTACTTC.

This sequence joins TRBV7-2 and TRBJ2-7; maybe TRBD1 (7 bases). This CDR3 spans 15 amino acids. The V gene lost 1 base and the J gene lost 3 bases, with 13 bases spanning the gap. Germline V gives CDR1 SGHTA, CDR2 FQGNSA. The CDR3 DNA reads TGTGCCAGCAGCTTAGTGGGGGGACAGAACTACGAGCAGTACTTC. Translated, it gives CASSLVGGQNYEQYF.

This clonotype was found many times. The genes are TRBV7-2 and TRBJ2-2; 10 bases fit TRBD2. Germline V lookup: CDR1 SGHTA, CDR2 FQGNSA. The CDR3 is 18 amino acids. With 1 base clipped from V and 2 bases from J, the junction kept 7 bases outside the gene matches. The CDR3 reads CASSLVLLAGANTGELFF. CDR3 in DNA: TGTGCCAGCAGCTTAGTCCTCCTAGCGGGGGCCAACACCGGGGAGCTGTTTTTT.

This clonotype was observed many times. The rearrangement joins TRBV11-1 to TRBJ2-5; TRBD1 matches 8 bases. Per the germline V gene, CDR1 is SGHAT and CDR2 is FQDESV (reference sequence). V gave up 1 base and J gave up 4 bases; unmatched junction bases: 8. There are 16 residues in the CDR3. The CDR3 spells CASSLGQGAIGETQYF. Written as DNA, the CDR3 is TGTGCCAGCAGCTTAGGTCAGGGGGCGATTGGAGAGACCCAGTACTTC.

This clonotype has ten or more counts. The V and J genes are TRBV4-2 and TRBJ1-6; D is undetermined. The CDR3 spans 19 residues. The V gene lost 3 bases and the J gene lost 3 bases, with 21 bases spanning the gap. CDR1 is LGHNA, CDR2 YNFKEQ, per germline. Here the CDR3 reads CASSQDGKSPRNYNSPLHF. The CDR3, as DNA: TGTGCCAGCAGCCAGGATGGAAAGTCCCCTAGGAACTATAATTCACCCCTCCACTTT.

This clonotype has only a few counts. V and J are TRBV2 and TRBJ2-3; tentatively, D is TRBD2 (6 bases). Deletions cut 2 bases from V and 4 bases from J, with 16 bases between. The germline CDR1 and CDR2 sequences are SNHLY and FYNNEI. The CDR3 contains 16 residues. CDR3 amino acids: CASSEMGPRGPDTQYF. CDR3 in DNA: TGTGCCAGCAGTGAAATGGGGCCGCGGGGCCCAGATACGCAGTATTTT.

The chain couples TRBV20-1 to TRBJ2-7; 7 bases are shared with TRBD2. Trimming took 8 bases from V and 2 from J; bases not matched to a gene: 6. The CDR3 loop spans 12 amino acids. The germline V gene encodes CDR1 DFQATT and CDR2 SNEGSKA (reference sequence). CDR3 nucleotide sequence: TGCAGTCCCGCTAGCGGCCCCTACGAGCAGTACGTC. This gives the protein CSPASGPYEQYV.

The V and J genes are TRBV7-2 and TRBJ1-5; D might be TRBD1 (5 bases). The CDR3 is made up of 14 amino acids. The V end was cut by 3 bases, the J end by 3 bases, with 9 bases between. The germline CDR1 and CDR2 sequences are SGHTA and FQGNSA. CDR3 loop: CASSFPGTNQPQHF. DNA of the CDR3: TGTGCCAGCAGCTTTCCCGGGACCAATCAGCCCCAGCATTTT.

This clonotype was seen ten or more times. The J gene is TRBJ2-3, the V gene TRBV3-1; D is perhaps TRBD2 (5 bases). The germline V gene has CDR1 LGHDT and CDR2 YNNKEL (reference sequence). The CDR3 runs to 13 residues. V lost 4 bases, J lost 3 bases, and 8 bases lay in between. The CDR3 region has the DNA TGTGCCAGCAGCCGTCGAGGGACAGATACGCAGTATTTT. Protein product: CASSRRGTDTQYF.

This clonotype was seen repeatedly, ten times or more. The chain is built from TRBV4-1 and TRBJ2-1; 10 bases map to TRBD1. This CDR3 has 13 residues. The germline CDR1 and CDR2 sequences are MGHRA and YSYEKL. The ends lost 3 bases at V and 9 bases at J; junction bases unmatched: 2. In DNA form, the CDR3 reads TGCGCCAGCAGCCAGACAGGGGGCGGTGAGCAGTTCTTC. Its protein product is CASSQTGGGEQFF.

This clonotype was picked up many times. The chain recombines TRBV7-9 with TRBJ2-5; 8 bases agree with TRBD1. CDR3 length: 16 residues. J gave up 2 bases and V 3 bases, and 8 bases lay outside the gene matches. The germline gives CDR1 SEHNR, CDR2 FQNEAQ (reference sequence). The CDR3 DNA follows: TGTGCCAGCAGCTTTGCCGGACAGGGAAGGCAAGAGACCCAGTACTTC. As protein: CASSFAGQGRQETQYF.